These 32 T cell receptor beta chains were sequenced from one sample in a study of CD8+CD57+ T cells in acquired aplastic anemia. For sequencing, patients were chosen who had shown expansion of CD8+CD57+ cells by flow cytometry. Genomic DNA, serving as template, underwent TCR beta VDJ and CDR3 profiling. TCRdb itself ran the reads through MiXCR, one entry per CDR3 protein. Altogether roughly 150,000 distinct CDR3 sequences are present, roughly half being singletons, with the ten largest covering roughly 3.5%. The specimen was sorted CD4+, CD8+, or CD8+CD57+ T cells (not recorded which) from PBMCs. All receptors come from a human donor with aplastic anemia.

Notes on this clonotype: A much larger clone differs from this one at a single base, so this may be a read error. The chain employs TRBV27 and TRBJ2-7, with D perhaps matching TRBD1 (5 bases). The CDR3 is made up of 13 amino acids. The germline CDR1 and CDR2 sequences are MNHEY and SMNVEV (reference sequence). CDR3 in amino acids: CTSTQGFLYEQYV. The CDR3 coding sequence is TGTACCAGCACCCAGGGTTTCCTCTACGAGCAGTACGTC.

A remark on this clonotype: At one end, the junction sequence differs from germline, possibly due to a read error. V gene TRBV15 combines with J gene TRBJ1-1; possibly TRBD1 for D (5 bases). The CDR3 covers 12 residues. Germline V gene lookup returns CDR1 LNHNV and CDR2 YYDKDF (reference sequence). This CDR3 reads CATSREGTEAFF. The CDR3 DNA follows: TGTGCCACCAGCCGAGAGGGGACTGAAGCTTTCTTT.

This clonotype was counted a few times. This chain connects TRBV6-5 to TRBJ2-5, with TRBD1 as a possible D gene (5 bases). The CDR3 runs 15 residues. Germline CDR1 reads MNHEY; CDR2 reads SVGAGI. Trimming left V 5 bases short and J 3 bases short, with 16 bases between. The CDR3 reads CASSKRQRPEETQYF. CDR3 DNA: TGTGCCAGCAGTAAAAGACAGCGCCCGGAAGAGACCCAGTACTTC.

This clonotype appeared many times. The chain links TRBV7-2 to TRBJ2-1, with 11 bases fitting TRBD2. The CDR3 has 16 residues. Unmatched junction bases numbered 4, after V lost 1 base and J lost 5 bases. Per the germline V gene, CDR1 is SGHTA and CDR2 is FQGNSA. DNA for the CDR3: TGTGCCAGCAGCTTAGGTTTGACTAGCGGGGACAATGAGCAGTTCTTC. Protein product: CASSLGLTSGDNEQFF. The full variable domain, completed using reference TRBV7-2 and TRBJ2-1, is GAGVSQSPSNKVTEKGKDVELRCDPISGHTALYWYRQSLGQGLEFLIYFQGNSAPDKSGLPSDRFSAERTGGSVSTLTIQRTQQEDSAVYLCASSLGLTSGDNEQFFGPGTRLTVL.

V gene TRBV7-9 combines with J gene TRBJ1-2; D possibly corresponds to TRBD1 (5 bases). The V and J ends lost 6 bases and 5 bases respectively, with 13 bases between them. The CDR3 contains 13 residues. Germline loops: CDR1 SEHNR, CDR2 FQNEAQ (reference sequence). CDR3 DNA: TGTGCCAGCAGTGCCGGGACCCTGTATGGCTACACCTTC. This codes for CASSAGTLYGYTF.

V usage is TRBV19 and J usage is TRBJ2-3; the match to TRBD1 covers 12 bases. V lost 10 bases, J lost 1 base, and 9 bases stayed unmatched. The CDR3 runs 16 residues. Germline V gene lookup returns CDR1 LNHDA and CDR2 SQIVND (reference sequence). The CDR3 region has the DNA TGTGCCACCCGTTGGGGGACAGGGGGCGGCACAGATACGCAGTATTTT. Its protein is CATRWGTGGGTDTQYF.

This clonotype has ten or more counts. The chain uses TRBV7-2 and TRBJ2-3; D ambiguous. The germline CDR1 and CDR2 sequences are SGHTA and FQGNSA. The V end was cut by 4 bases, the J end by 4 bases, with 9 bases between. CDR3 length: 13 residues. The CDR3 DNA follows: TGTGCCAGCAGCTCGCACTTAGCAGATACGCAGTATTTT. Translating it yields CASSSHLADTQYF.

The chain uses TRBV4-3 and TRBJ1-2; tentative D call: TRBD1 (6 bases). The germline CDR1 and CDR2 sequences are LGHNA and YSLEER. The CDR3 is made up of 14 amino acids. Between the trimmed V and J ends, which lost 4 bases and 7 bases, there was a span of 16 bases. CDR3 region: CASSLGGGLGGYTF. CDR3 nucleotides: TGCGCCAGCAGCCTAGGGGGGGGGCTCGGTGGCTACACCTTC.

This clonotype has a single count. This rearrangement joins TRBV9 to TRBJ2-5; unclear D gene. The germline CDR1 and CDR2 sequences are SGDLS and YYNGEE. This CDR3 is 13 amino acids long. With 0 bases removed from V and 4 bases from J, the gap between germline ends came to 7 bases. CDR3 protein: CASSVGIRETQYF. Written as DNA, the CDR3 is TGTGCCAGCAGCGTAGGGATAAGAGAGACCCAGTACTTC.

The sample holds many counts of this clonotype. The gene calls are TRBV5-6 and TRBJ1-1; D unclear. The CDR3 runs to 13 residues. CDR1 SGHDT and CDR2 YYEEEE come from the germline V gene. Trimming took 7 bases from V and 5 from J, leaving 15 bases between them. CDR3: CASLQLRRTEAFF. CDR3 DNA sequence: TGTGCCAGCCTTCAATTACGTAGAACTGAAGCTTTCTTT.

This clonotype is a singleton in its sample. The chain joins TRBV2 to TRBJ1-2; a possible D gene is TRBD1 (6 bases). The germline V and J ends were trimmed by 5 bases and 4 bases, with 8 bases remaining between them. CDR1 is SNHLY, CDR2 FYNNEI, per germline. The CDR3 is 12 residues long. CDR3 bases: TGTGCCAGCAGTACACAGGGCTATGGCTACACCTTC. It encodes CASSTQGYGYTF. Full variable domain (rest looked up from reference TRBV2 and TRBJ1-2): EPEVTQTPSHQVTQMGQEVILRCVPISNHLYFYWYRQILGQKVEFLVSFYNNEISEKSEIFDDQFSVERPDGSNFTLKIRSTKLEDSAMYFCASSTQGYGYTFGSGTRLTVV.

This clonotype came up many times. This chain joins TRBV19 and TRBJ2-1; TRBD2 aligns across 13 bases. Germline CDR1 reads LNHDA; CDR2 reads SQIVND (reference sequence). The V segment lost 9 bases and the J segment 4 bases; nucleotides outside the gene matches: 9. The CDR3 runs 16 residues. CDR3 sequence reads: CASGGLAGPFYNEQFF. As DNA, the CDR3 is TGTGCCAGCGGGGGACTAGCGGGGCCATTTTACAATGAGCAGTTCTTC.

This clonotype was counted at least ten times. This chain links TRBV9 with TRBJ2-3, with no clear D. Germline lookup yields CDR1 SGDLS and CDR2 YYNGEE. Trimming cost V 4 bases and J 1 base, with 13 bases left between them. This CDR3 has 15 residues. CDR3 nucleotide sequence: TGTGCCAGCAGCCTTACGGTGGTACGCACAGATACGCAGTATTTT. Encoded protein: CASSLTVVRTDTQYF.

As for this clonotype: Compared with germline, one end of the junction differs, possibly owing to a read error. The rearrangement uses TRBV4-1 and TRBJ2-1; 7 nucleotides match TRBD1. Germline V gives CDR1 MGHRA, CDR2 YSYEKL. This CDR3 contains 16 residues. The CDR3 DNA sequence: TGCGCCGGCAGCCCGGCCGGGCAGGGGGTAAGCAATGAGCAGTTCTTC. This sequence encodes CAGSPAGQGVSNEQFF.

This clonotype was counted many times. A read error may account for a junction end that differs from germline. The rearrangement links TRBV19 to TRBJ1-1; no clear D gene. This CDR3 has 16 amino acids. Germline V CDR1 and CDR2: LNHDA, SQIVND (reference sequence). The CDR3 DNA follows: TGTGTCAGTAGGGTCGTACAGCCACCTCTGAACACTGAAGCTTTCTTT. Its protein is CVSRVVQPPLNTEAFF.

CDR3 DNA: TGTGCCAGCACGGCAAGATCCGGGGAGCTGTTTTTT. It is translated as CASTARSGELFF. The V and J genes are TRBV2 and TRBJ2-2; no firm D call. The CDR3 is 12 residues long. The V gene lost 7 bases and the J gene lost 6 bases, with 9 bases spanning the gap. Germline-derived CDR1 and CDR2 are SNHLY and FYNNEI.

A single count supports this clonotype. This chain links TRBV2 with TRBJ1-1, with unresolved D. This CDR3 comprises 12 residues. The germline CDR1 and CDR2 sequences are SNHLY and FYNNEI. Trimming left V 6 bases short and J 8 bases short, with 13 bases between. The CDR3, as DNA: TGTGCCAGCAGCCCAAGGCCGGCCGAAGCTTTCTTT. Protein sequence: CASSPRPAEAFF.

In the case of this clonotype: Germline and junction disagree at one end, which may indicate a read error. J is TRBJ1-6 and V is TRBV11-3; D is perhaps TRBD1 (6 bases). Germline V gives CDR1 SGHNT, CDR2 YENEEA. The CDR3 totals 15 residues. CDR3 amino acids: CASSLVGGPNSLLHF. CDR3 DNA sequence: TGTGCCAGCAGCTTAGTTGGGGGCCCCAATTCACTCCTCCACTTT.

This clonotype appeared many times. The chain carries TRBV27 and TRBJ2-7; 9 bases line up with TRBD1. The germline gives CDR1 MNHEY, CDR2 SMNVEV (reference sequence). V trimming: 4 bases; J trimming: 2 bases; junction bases outside the gene matches: 6. There are 15 residues in the CDR3. Here the CDR3 reads CASSSGQGWAYEQYF. Here the CDR3 DNA reads TGTGCCAGCAGTTCTGGACAGGGGTGGGCCTACGAGCAGTACTTC.

This chain uses TRBV13 with TRBJ2-7; no firm D call. Trimming cost V 0 bases and J 2 bases, with 11 bases left between them. Germline V gives CDR1 PRHDT, CDR2 FYEKMQ (reference sequence). This CDR3 is 15 amino acids long. The CDR3 bases are TGTGCCAGCAGCTTAGGCCTAATCAGAACCTACGAGCAGTACTTC. Translation gives CASSLGLIRTYEQYF.

This clonotype was observed at least ten times. The chain links TRBV2 to TRBJ2-7; a possible D gene is TRBD2 (6 bases). This CDR3 is built from 11 residues. Germline CDR1 and CDR2: SNHLY and FYNNEI. V lost 9 bases, J lost 3 bases, and 9 bases lay in between. CDR3 residues: CASREVYEQYF. In nucleotides, the CDR3 is TGTGCCAGTAGGGAGGTCTACGAGCAGTACTTC.

The chain employs TRBV4-3 and TRBJ1-4; tentative D call: TRBD1 (5 bases). V lost 4 bases and J 0 bases, leaving 15 bases between the germline ends. The CDR3 is 17 amino acids. The germline CDR1 and CDR2 sequences are LGHNA and YSLEER. This CDR3 is CASSRGSSRATNEKLFF. In DNA, the CDR3 is TGCGCCAGCAGCCGGGGGAGTTCCCGCGCAACTAATGAAAAACTGTTTTTT.

Worth noting for this clonotype: A much larger clone lies a single base off, so this may be a read error. The rearrangement uses TRBV11-2 and TRBJ2-2, with D perhaps TRBD1 (5 bases). CDR1 and CDR2 (germline): SGHAT, FQNNGV. CDR3 length equals 16 residues. CDR3: CASSLTPGYHTRELFF. DNA for the CDR3: TGTGCCAGCAGCTTAACCCCAGGGTACCACACCAGGGAGCTGTTTTTT.

The chain carries TRBV19 and TRBJ2-2, with D unresolved. The CDR3 has 12 amino acids. Deletions cut 5 bases from V and 3 bases from J, with 4 bases between. Germline loops: CDR1 LNHDA, CDR2 SQIVND (reference sequence). Here the CDR3 reads CASSPHTGELFF. CDR3 sequence (DNA): TGTGCCAGTAGTCCCCACACCGGGGAGCTGTTTTTT.

The chain recombines TRBV24-1 with TRBJ1-6; no firm D call. The CDR3 spans 12 residues. Trimming pared 5 bases from V and 7 bases from J, leaving 5 bases between. CDR1 and CDR2 (germline): KGHDR, SFDVKD. CDR3 sequence reads: CATSAGNSPLHF. Written as DNA, the CDR3 is TGTGCCACCAGTGCTGGAAATTCACCCCTCCACTTT.

The rearrangement joins TRBV20-1 to TRBJ1-2; TRBD1 is a possible D gene (6 bases). This CDR3 comprises 14 residues. Germline V lookup: CDR1 DFQATT, CDR2 SNEGSKA (reference sequence). Between the trimmed V and J ends, which lost 6 bases and 2 bases, there was a span of 16 bases. The CDR3 here is CSAARPGANYGYTF. The CDR3 DNA reads as TGCAGTGCCGCAAGGCCAGGGGCCAACTATGGCTACACCTTC.

This clonotype occurred many times. The V call is TRBV6-1, the J call TRBJ1-5; D is perhaps TRBD1 (5 bases). The CDR3 spans 14 residues. Trimming removed 7 bases at V and 3 bases at J, with 13 bases between. Germline V gives CDR1 MNHNS, CDR2 SASEGT. CDR3 in amino acids: CASTNGGLNQPQHF. The CDR3 coding sequence is TGTGCCAGCACCAATGGGGGACTCAATCAGCCCCAGCATTTT.

The chain has TRBV19 and TRBJ1-6; 8 nucleotides match TRBD1. CDR1 is LNHDA and CDR2 is SQIVND in the germline V gene (reference sequence). The CDR3 sequence is 14 residues long. J was trimmed by 9 bases and V by 6 bases; bases with no gene match: 7. The CDR3 DNA follows: TGTGCCAGTAGGATGACAGGGGATCGTTCACCCCTCCACTTT. This gives the protein CASRMTGDRSPLHF.

A word on this clonotype: A read error may produce the germline difference seen at one junction end. The chain recombines TRBV12-3 or TRBV12-4 with TRBJ2-1; either TRBD1 or TRBD2 may supply D (5 bases each). CDR3 length: 15 amino acids. The CDR3 DNA reads TGTGCCAGCAGCTTAGGGACGCTGACCTACAATGAGCAGTTCTTC. This encodes CASSLGTLTYNEQFF.

Ten or more counts support this clonotype. V gene TRBV27 combines with J gene TRBJ1-2; maybe TRBD1 (5 bases). The germline V gene has CDR1 MNHEY and CDR2 SMNVEV (reference sequence). CDR3 length equals 13 residues. Trimming took 4 bases from V and 5 from J, leaving 11 bases between them. In DNA, the CDR3 is TGTGCCAGCAGTTCGGGGGGAGGGTATGGCTACACCTTC. Translated, it gives CASSSGGGYGYTF.

This clonotype was observed many times. This chain uses TRBV29-1 with TRBJ2-5; TRBD1 or TRBD2 may be the D gene (5 bases each). CDR3 length: 11 residues. Germline CDR1 and CDR2: SQVTM and ANQGSEA. V gave up 7 bases and J gave up 5 bases, with 11 bases separating them. The CDR3 DNA sequence: TGCAGCGGAGCTGAGGGGGAGACCCAGTACTTC. Translated: CSGAEGETQYF.

The chain joins TRBV5-1 to TRBJ1-1; D uncertain. V dropped 0 bases and J dropped 1 base, with 16 bases sitting between them. In germline, CDR1 is SGHRS, CDR2 YFSETQ. CDR3 length: 17 residues. The CDR3 loop is CASSLAYPAHRNTEAFF. CDR3 DNA sequence: TGCGCCAGCAGCTTGGCGTATCCCGCTCATCGGAACACTGAAGCTTTCTTT. Filled out from reference TRBV5-1 and TRBJ1-1, the complete variable domain reads KAGVTQTPRYLIKTRGQQVTLSCSPISGHRSVSWYQQTPGQGLQFLFEYFSETQRNKGNFPGRFSGRQFSNSRSEMNVSTLELGDSALYLCASSLAYPAHRNTEAFFGQGTRLTVV.